Given below is one TCR beta chain in context. What it binds is not known. Sequenced by immunoSEQ multiplex PCR; TCRdb stores in-frame clones only, minus some. Found here are approximately 460,000 clones, 80% to 90% of them singletons; the top ten hold approximately 1.7%. The source of the sample is a study of Ad26.COV2.S vaccination and SARS-CoV-2 variants. Background on the study: Ad26.COV2.S, an intramuscular injection, was given once or twice 56 days apart.

Broader study findings: While placebo recipients had lower spike-specific TCR breadth, vaccine recipients had more.

Noted treatment: some 20 received Ad26.COV2.S at low or high dose, single or two shots; 5 received placebo; per-sample allocation not given. Sampling occurred on day 63 after the first vaccine or placebo injection. Wuhan-strain spike was delivered by a replication-incompetent Ad26 vector. This clonotype was obtained from a person aged 18-65 years who received the Ad26.COV2.S COVID-19 vaccine or a placebo. The sequenced sample was peripheral blood, obtained in a trial of Ad26.COV2.S vaccine versus placebo.

The chain's CDR3 is CASSFLSREAFF. Written as DNA, the CDR3 is TGTGCCAGCAGTTTCCTCTCAAGGGAAGCTTTCTTT. The V call is TRBV28, the J call TRBJ1-1; D gene unclear. Trimming removed 3 bases from V and 8 bases from J, with 10 bases in between. Germline V gene data show CDR1 as MDHEN and CDR2 as SYDVKM. This CDR3 spans 12 amino acids. Supplemented by reference TRBV28 and TRBJ1-1, the full variable domain reads DVKVTQSSRYLVKRTGEKVFLECVQDMDHENMFWYRQDPGLGLRLIYFSYDVKMKEKGDIPEGYSVSREKKERFSLILESASTNQTSMYLCASSFLSREAFFGQGTRLTVV.